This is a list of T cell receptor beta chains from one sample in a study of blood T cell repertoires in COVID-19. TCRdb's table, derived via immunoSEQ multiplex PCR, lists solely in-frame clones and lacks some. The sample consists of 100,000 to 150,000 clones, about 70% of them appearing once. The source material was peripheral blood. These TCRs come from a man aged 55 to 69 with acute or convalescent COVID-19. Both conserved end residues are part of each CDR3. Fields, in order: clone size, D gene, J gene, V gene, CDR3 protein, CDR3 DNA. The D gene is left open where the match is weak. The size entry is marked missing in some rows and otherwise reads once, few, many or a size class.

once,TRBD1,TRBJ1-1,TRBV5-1,CASSPGQDSLNTEAFF,TGCGCCAGCAGTCCCGGACAGGACTCCTTGAACACTGAAGCTTTCTTT
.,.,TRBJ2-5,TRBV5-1,CASSLVPTWEETQYF,TGCGCCAGCAGCTTGGTTCCGACTTGGGAGGAGACCCAGTACTTC
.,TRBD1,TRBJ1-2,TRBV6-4,CASSEAGTGGPNYGYTF,TGTGCCAGCAGTGAGGCCGGGACAGGGGGCCCTAACTATGGCTACACCTTC
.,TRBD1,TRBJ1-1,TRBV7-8,CASTEGRGRDTEAFF,TGTGCCAGCACCGAGGGTAGGGGGCGCGACACTGAAGCTTTCTTT
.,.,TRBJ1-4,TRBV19,CASSFGGRVTNEKLFF,TGTGCCAGTAGTTTTGGAGGGCGTGTTACTAATGAAAAACTGTTTTTT
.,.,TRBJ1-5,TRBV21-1,CASSNPNRGQGGSNQPQHF,TGTGCCAGCAGCAACCCGAACAGGGGGCAGGGGGGGAGCAATCAGCCCCAGCATTTT
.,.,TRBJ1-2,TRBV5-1,CASSLTRQAGGYTF,TGCGCCAGCAGCTTGACCCGACAGGCCGGTGGCTACACCTTC
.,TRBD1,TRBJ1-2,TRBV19,CASIPRGTGGALEGYTF,TGTGCCAGTATTCCGCGCGGGACAGGGGGCGCGTTGGAGGGCTACACCTTC
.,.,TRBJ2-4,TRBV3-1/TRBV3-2,CASSQWSRAKNIQYF,TGTGCCAGCAGCCAATGGTCCAGGGCCAAAAACATTCAGTACTTC
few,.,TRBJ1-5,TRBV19,CASSILQSGGVGQPQHF,TGTGCCAGTAGTATTCTTCAAAGTGGGGGGGTAGGACAGCCCCAGCATTTT
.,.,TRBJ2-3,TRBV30,CAWSHGVTDTQYF,TGTGCCTGGAGTCACGGGGTGACAGATACGCAGTATTTT
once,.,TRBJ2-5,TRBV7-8,CVQGQETQYF,TGTGTCCAGGGGCAGGAGACCCAGTACTTC
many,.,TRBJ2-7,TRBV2,CASSESGNEQYF,TGTGCCAGCAGTGAATCAGGGAACGAGCAGTACTTC
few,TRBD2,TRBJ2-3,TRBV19,CASSISGARADTQYF,TGTGCCAGTAGTATTAGCGGGGCGAGGGCAGATACGCAGTATTTT
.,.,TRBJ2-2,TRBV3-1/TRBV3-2,CASSQRGTGELFF,TGTGCCAGCAGCCAAAGGGGGACCGGGGAGCTGTTTTTT
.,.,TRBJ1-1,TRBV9,CASSVSAQGWNTEAFF,TGTGCCAGCAGCGTATCTGCACAGGGTTGGAACACTGAAGCTTTCTTT
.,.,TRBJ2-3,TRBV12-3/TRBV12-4,CASSRSSDTQYF,TGTGCCAGCAGTCGTTCCTCAGATACGCAGTATTTT
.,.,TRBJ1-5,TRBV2,CASSENANQPQHF,TGTGCCAGCAGTGAGAACGCGAATCAGCCCCAGCATTTT
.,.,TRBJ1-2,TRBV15,CATSRETGQSYGYTF,TGTGCCACCAGCAGAGAAACAGGGCAGAGCTATGGCTACACCTTC
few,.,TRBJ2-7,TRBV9,CASSVGAESVTYEQYF,TGTGCCAGCAGCGTAGGAGCGGAGAGTGTCACCTACGAGCAGTACTTC
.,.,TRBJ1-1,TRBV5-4,CASSLVGADEAFF,TGTGCCAGCAGCTTGGTAGGGGCGGATGAAGCTTTCTTT
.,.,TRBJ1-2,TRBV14,CATSQIDSGRGAGYTF,TGTGCCACCTCACAGATTGACAGTGGCAGGGGCGCTGGCTACACCTTC
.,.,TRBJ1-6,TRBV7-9,CASSLEGTPYNSPLHF,TGTGCCAGCAGCTTAGAGGGGACACCCTATAATTCACCCCTCCACTTT
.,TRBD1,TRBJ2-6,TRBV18,CASSPPLWDRDSSGANVLTF,TGTGCCAGCTCACCCCCTCTATGGGACAGGGATTCTTCTGGGGCCAACGTCCTGACTTTC
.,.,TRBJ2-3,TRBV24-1,CATSAPRGTDTQYF,TGTGCCACCAGTGCACCCCGGGGCACAGATACGCAGTATTTT
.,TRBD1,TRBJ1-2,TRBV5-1,CASSAGQGVNYGYTF,TGCGCCAGCAGCGCGGGACAGGGGGTAAACTATGGCTACACCTTC
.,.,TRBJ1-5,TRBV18,CASSTTGDQPQHF,TGTGCCAGCTCAACTACGGGGGATCAGCCCCAGCATTTT
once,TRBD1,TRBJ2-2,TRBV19,CATRRQAGGLLYSGELFF,TGTGCCACAAGAAGGCAGGCAGGGGGCCTTCTTTATTCCGGGGAGCTGTTTTTT
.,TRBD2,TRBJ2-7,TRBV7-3,CASSLDPGGDEQYF,TGTGCCAGCAGCTTAGATCCCGGGGGGGACGAGCAGTACTTC
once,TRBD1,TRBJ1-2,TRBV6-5,CASSYRDRASYGYTF,TGTGCCAGCAGTTATAGGGACAGGGCCTCCTATGGCTACACCTTC
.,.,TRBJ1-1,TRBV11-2,CASSPRVWNTEAFF,TGTGCCAGCAGCCCCAGGGTATGGAACACTGAAGCTTTCTTT
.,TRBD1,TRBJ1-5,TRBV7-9,CASSRTGDQPQHF,TGTGCCAGCAGCCGTACAGGGGATCAGCCCCAGCATTTT
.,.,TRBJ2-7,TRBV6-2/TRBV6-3,CASSRGLHEQYF,TGTGCCAGCAGCAGGGGTCTCCACGAGCAGTACTTC
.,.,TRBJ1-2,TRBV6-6,CASSFQDPVSGYTF,TGTGCCAGCAGTTTTCAGGATCCGGTGAGTGGCTACACCTTC
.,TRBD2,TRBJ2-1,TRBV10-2,CASSGLADNEQFF,TGCGCCAGCAGTGGCCTAGCGGACAATGAGCAGTTCTTC
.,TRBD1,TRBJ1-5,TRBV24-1,CATSDARTGVHQPQHF,TGTGCCACCAGTGATGCCAGGACAGGGGTGCATCAGCCCCAGCATTTT
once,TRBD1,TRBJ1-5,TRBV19,CASSSPPGGMAQPQHF,TGTGCCAGTAGTAGCCCCCCAGGGGGCATGGCTCAGCCCCAGCATTTT
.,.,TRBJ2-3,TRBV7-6,CASSLAGHLDTQYF,TGTGCCAGCAGCTTAGCGGGACACCTAGATACGCAGTATTTT
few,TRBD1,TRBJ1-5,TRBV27,CASSAGTGGFQPQHF,TGTGCCAGCAGTGCCGGGACAGGGGGTTTTCAGCCCCAGCATTTT
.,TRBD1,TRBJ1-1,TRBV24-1,CATSRQGAEGTEAFF,TGTGCCACCAGTCGACAGGGGGCGGAAGGCACTGAAGCTTTCTTT
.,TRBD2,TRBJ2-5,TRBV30,CAWISGKETQYF,TGTGCCTGGATAAGCGGGAAAGAGACCCAGTACTTC
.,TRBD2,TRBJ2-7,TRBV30,CAWSLAEYGEQYF,TGTGCCTGGAGCCTAGCGGAGTATGGCGAGCAGTACTTC
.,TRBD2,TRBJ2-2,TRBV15,CATSRVGTSAPNTGELFF,TGTGCCACCAGCAGAGTCGGAACTAGCGCACCGAACACCGGGGAGCTGTTTTTT
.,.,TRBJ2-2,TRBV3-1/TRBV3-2,CATKGSGTGELFF,TGTGCCACCAAGGGTAGCGGTACCGGGGAGCTGTTTTTT
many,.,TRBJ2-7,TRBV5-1,CASSFGKAYEQYF,TGCGCCAGCAGCTTCGGGAAAGCCTACGAGCAGTACTTC
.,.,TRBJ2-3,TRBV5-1,CASSLGGYPDTQYF,TGCGCCAGCAGCTTGGGCGGGTACCCAGATACGCAGTATTTT
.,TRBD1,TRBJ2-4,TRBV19,CASSPRGQGNIQYF,TGTGCCAGTAGTCCGCGGGGACAGGGAAACATTCAGTACTTC
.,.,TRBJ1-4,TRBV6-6,CASSPGTRGVGELFF,TGTGCCAGCAGCCCCGGGACACGGGGGGTAGGAGAACTGTTTTTT
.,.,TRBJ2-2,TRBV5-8,CASSLVMGAEDTGELFF,TGTGCCAGCAGCTTGGTTATGGGGGCAGAGGACACCGGGGAGCTGTTTTTT
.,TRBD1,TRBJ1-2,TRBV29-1,CSVETDRGGYGYTF,TGCAGCGTTGAGACCGACAGGGGGGGCTATGGCTACACCTTC
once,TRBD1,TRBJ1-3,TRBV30,CAWSSGKGAIIGDTIYF,TGTGCCTGGAGTTCGGGGAAGGGGGCGATCATCGGGGACACCATATATTTT
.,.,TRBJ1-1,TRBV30,CAWRETRGEAFF,TGTGCCTGGAGGGAGACACGGGGTGAAGCTTTCTTT
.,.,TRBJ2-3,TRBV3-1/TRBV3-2,CASSRRGRTSTDTQYF,TGTGCCAGCAGCCGGAGGGGACGGACTAGCACAGATACGCAGTATTTT